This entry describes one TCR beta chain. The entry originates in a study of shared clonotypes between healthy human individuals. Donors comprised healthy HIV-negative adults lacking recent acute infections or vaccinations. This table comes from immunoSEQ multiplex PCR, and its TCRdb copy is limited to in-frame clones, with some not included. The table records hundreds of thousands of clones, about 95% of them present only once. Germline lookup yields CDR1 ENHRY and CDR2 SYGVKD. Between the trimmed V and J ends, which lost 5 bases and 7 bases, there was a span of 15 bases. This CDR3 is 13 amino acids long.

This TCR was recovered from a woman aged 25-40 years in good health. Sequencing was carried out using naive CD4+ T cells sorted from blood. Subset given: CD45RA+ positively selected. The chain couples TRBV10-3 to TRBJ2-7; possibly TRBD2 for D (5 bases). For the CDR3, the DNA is TGTGCCATCAGTTTCGATATTCCGGGGGAGCAGTACTTC. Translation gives CAISFDIPGEQYF.